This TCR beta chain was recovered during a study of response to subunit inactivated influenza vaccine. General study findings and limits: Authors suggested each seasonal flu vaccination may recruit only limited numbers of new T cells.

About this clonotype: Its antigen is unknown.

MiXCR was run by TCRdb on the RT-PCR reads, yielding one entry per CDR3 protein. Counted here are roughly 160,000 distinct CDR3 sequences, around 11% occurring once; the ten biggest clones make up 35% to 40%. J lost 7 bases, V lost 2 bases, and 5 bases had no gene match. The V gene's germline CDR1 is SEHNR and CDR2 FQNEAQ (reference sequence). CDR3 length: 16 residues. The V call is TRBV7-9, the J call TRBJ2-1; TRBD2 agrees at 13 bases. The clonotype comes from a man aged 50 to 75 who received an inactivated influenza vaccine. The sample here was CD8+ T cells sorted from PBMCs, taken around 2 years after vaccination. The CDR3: CASSLTGLAGVNEQFF. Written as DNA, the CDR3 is TGTGCCAGCAGCTTAACCGGACTAGCGGGGGTGAATGAGCAGTTCTTC.